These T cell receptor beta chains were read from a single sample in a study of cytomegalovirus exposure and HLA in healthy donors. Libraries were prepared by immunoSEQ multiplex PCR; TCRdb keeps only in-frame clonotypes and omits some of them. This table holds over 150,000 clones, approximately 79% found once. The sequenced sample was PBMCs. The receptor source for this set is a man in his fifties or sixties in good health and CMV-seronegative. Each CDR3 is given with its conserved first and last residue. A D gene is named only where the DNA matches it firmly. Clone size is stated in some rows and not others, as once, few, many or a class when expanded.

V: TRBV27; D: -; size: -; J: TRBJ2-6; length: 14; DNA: TGTGCCAGCAGTTTCATCTCTGGGGCCAACGTCCTGACTTTC; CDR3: CASSFISGANVLTF
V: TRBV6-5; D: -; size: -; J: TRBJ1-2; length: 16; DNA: TGTGCCAGCAGTTACTCGGGGGCGGAGAGGGGTTATGGCTACACCTTC; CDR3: CASSYSGAERGYGYTF
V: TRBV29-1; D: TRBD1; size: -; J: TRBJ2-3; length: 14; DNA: TGCAGCGTTGTTTATACTAAGGGGGCCGCCACGCAGTATTTT; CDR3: CSVVYTKGAATQYF
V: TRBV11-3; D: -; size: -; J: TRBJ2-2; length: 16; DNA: TGTGCCAGCAGCAGGGGCGGAAGCGAAGGGGCCGGGGAGCTGTTTTTT; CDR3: CASSRGGSEGAGELFF
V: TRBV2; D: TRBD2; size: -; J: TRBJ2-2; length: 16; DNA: TGTGCCAGCAGTACCGGACTAGCGGGGAGCACCGGGGAGCTGTTTTTT; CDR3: CASSTGLAGSTGELFF
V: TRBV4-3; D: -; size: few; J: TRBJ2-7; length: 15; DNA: TGCGCCAGCAGCCAAGAACAGGGTATTACCTACGAGCAGTACTTC; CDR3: CASSQEQGITYEQYF
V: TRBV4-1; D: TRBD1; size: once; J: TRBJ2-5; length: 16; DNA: TGCGCCAGCAGCCAAGAAGGGGGCTTCCCCCAAGAGACCCAGTACTTC; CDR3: CASSQEGGFPQETQYF
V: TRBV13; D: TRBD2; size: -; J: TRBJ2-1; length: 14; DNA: TGTGCCAGCAGCCCGCCGGGACTAGAGAATGAGCAGTTCTTC; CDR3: CASSPPGLENEQFF
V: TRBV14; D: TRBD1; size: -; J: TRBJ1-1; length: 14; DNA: TGTGCCAGCAGCCGGACAGGGGGTAATAATGAAGCTTTCTTT; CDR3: CASSRTGGNNEAFF
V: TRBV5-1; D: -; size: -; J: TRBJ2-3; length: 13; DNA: TGCGCCAGCAGCTTGGAACGCGGAGATACGCAGTATTTT; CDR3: CASSLERGDTQYF
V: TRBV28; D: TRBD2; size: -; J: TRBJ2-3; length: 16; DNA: TGTGCCAGCAGTTTATTGATAGCGGGGGGCACAGATACGCAGTATTTT; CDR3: CASSLLIAGGTDTQYF
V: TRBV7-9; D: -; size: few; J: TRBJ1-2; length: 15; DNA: TGTGCCAGCAGCTTAGTGGCCGGGGAGGCATATGGCTACACCTTC; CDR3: CASSLVAGEAYGYTF
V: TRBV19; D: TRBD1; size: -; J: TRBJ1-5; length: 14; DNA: TGTGCCAGTACCCTAGACAGGGGACGCCAGCCCCAGCATTTT; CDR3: CASTLDRGRQPQHF
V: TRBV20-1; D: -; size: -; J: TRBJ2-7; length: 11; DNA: TGCAGTGCTGAGAGGGTTAACGAGCAGTACTTC; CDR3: CSAERVNEQYF
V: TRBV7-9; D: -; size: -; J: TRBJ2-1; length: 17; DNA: TGTGCCAGCAGCTCCTACCCCGGGACTGTCGTGCACAATGAGCAGTTCTTC; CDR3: CASSSYPGTVVHNEQFF
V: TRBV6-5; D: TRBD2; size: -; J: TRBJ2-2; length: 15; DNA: TGTGCCAGCAGTTCATTAGCGGGACACACCGGGGAGCTGTTTTTT; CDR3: CASSSLAGHTGELFF
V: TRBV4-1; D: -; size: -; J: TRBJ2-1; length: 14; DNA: TGCGCCAGCAGCCCCTTGGCTAGCTACAATGAGCAGTTCTTC; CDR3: CASSPLASYNEQFF
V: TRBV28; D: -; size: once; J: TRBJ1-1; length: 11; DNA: TGTGCCAGCCTACTAAACACTGAAGCTTTCTTT; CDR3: CASLLNTEAFF
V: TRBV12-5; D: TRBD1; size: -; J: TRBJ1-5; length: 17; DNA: TGTGCTAGTGGTTTGGTACGGGACAGGGGGGTAAAGCAGCCCCAGCATTTT; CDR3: CASGLVRDRGVKQPQHF
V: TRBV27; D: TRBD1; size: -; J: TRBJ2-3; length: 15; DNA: TGTGCCAGCAGTTCGGCCGGGACAGGGATAGATACGCAGTATTTT; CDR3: CASSSAGTGIDTQYF
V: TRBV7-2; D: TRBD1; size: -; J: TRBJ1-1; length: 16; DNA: TGTGCCAGCAGCCCGCGGAGGGACAGACTGAACACTGAAGCTTTCTTT; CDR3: CASSPRRDRLNTEAFF
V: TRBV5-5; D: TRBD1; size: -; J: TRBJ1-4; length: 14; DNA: TGTGCCAGCAGAGGACAGGGGAATAATGAAAAACTGTTTTTT; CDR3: CASRGQGNNEKLFF
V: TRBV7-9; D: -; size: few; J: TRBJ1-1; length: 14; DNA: TGTGCCAGCAGCTTAACAGGGATGAACACTGAAGCTTTCTTT; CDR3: CASSLTGMNTEAFF
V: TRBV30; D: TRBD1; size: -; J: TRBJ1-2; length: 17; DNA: TGTGCCTGGAGCGATTACAGGACAGGCTGGTTGGTAGATGGCTACACCTTC; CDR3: CAWSDYRTGWLVDGYTF
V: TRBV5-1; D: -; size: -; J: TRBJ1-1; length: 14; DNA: TGCGCCAGCAGCTTCTCACTGAGCAACACTGAAGCTTTCTTT; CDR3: CASSFSLSNTEAFF
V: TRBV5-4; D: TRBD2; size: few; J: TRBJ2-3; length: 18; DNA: TGTGCCAGCAGCACGGGACTAGCGGGAGTCGCTAGCACAGATACGCAGTATTTT; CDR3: CASSTGLAGVASTDTQYF
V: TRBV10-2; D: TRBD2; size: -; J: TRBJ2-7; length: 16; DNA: TGCGCCAGCAGTGATGCCGGGGGGGGGCGGTCCTACGAGCAGTACTTC; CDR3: CASSDAGGGRSYEQYF
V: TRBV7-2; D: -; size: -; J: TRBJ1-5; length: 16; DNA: TGTGCCAGCAGCTCGACAGCGCCAATTAGCAATCAGCCCCAGCATTTT; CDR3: CASSSTAPISNQPQHF
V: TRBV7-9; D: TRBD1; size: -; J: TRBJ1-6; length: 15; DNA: TGTTCCAGCAGCCCTACCGGGACAGGTTATTCACCCCTCCACTTT; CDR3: CSSSPTGTGYSPLHF
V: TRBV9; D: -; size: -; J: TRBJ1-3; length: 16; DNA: TGTGCCAGCAGCGCGCCCTTGACAGATCCGGGAAACACCATATATTTT; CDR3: CASSAPLTDPGNTIYF
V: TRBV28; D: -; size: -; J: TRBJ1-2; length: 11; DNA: TGTGCCAGCACTACCCGAAACGGGGTCACCTTC; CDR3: CASTTRNGVTF
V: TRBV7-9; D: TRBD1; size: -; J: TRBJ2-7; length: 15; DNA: TGTGCCAGCAGCGCCCCCGGGACAGTAAACTACGAGCAGTACTTC; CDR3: CASSAPGTVNYEQYF
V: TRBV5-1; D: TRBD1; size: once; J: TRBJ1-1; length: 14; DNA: TGCGCCAGCAGATCTCAGACAGGGAGGACTGAAGCTTTCTTT; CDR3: CASRSQTGRTEAFF
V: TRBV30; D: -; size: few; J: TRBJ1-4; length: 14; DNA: TGTGCCTGGAGAGCTACCTACACTAATGAAAAACTGTTTTTT; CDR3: CAWRATYTNEKLFF
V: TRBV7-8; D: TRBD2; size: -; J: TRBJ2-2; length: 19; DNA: TGTGCCAGCAGCTCCCGACTAGCGGGGGGAACCGCGAACACCGGGGAGCTGTTTTTT; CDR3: CASSSRLAGGTANTGELFF
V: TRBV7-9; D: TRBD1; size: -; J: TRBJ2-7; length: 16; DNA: TGTGCCAGCAGACGATCCGGGACAGGGGTTTCCCACGAGCAGTACTTC; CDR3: CASRRSGTGVSHEQYF
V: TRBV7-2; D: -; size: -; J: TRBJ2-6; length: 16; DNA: TGTGCCAGCAGCTTAGTTGGGGCCTCTGGGGCCAACGTCCTGACTTTC; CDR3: CASSLVGASGANVLTF
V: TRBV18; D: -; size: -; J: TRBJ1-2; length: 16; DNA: TGTGCCAGCTCTATCCGCGACAGCGATATTCGCTATGGCTACACCTTC; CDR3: CASSIRDSDIRYGYTF
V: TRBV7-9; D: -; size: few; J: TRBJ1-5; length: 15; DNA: TGTGCCAGCAGCTCTTACTCACAGGGCAATCAGCCCCAGCATTTT; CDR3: CASSSYSQGNQPQHF